Following are 32 T cell receptor beta chains from one sample sequenced in a study of identical twins (TCRdb year 2016). The library was generated by 5' RACE. TCRdb names Illumina HiSeq 2000 as the instrument used. Using fastp trimming at Q25 and MiXCR clonotype assembly, TCRdb reanalyzed the public sequencing data and kept in-frame beta chains. Rows merge per CDR3 protein into single entries with the most common DNA and genes. In all, the sample holds some 570,000 distinct CDR3 sequences, and about 20% of those were seen once. The ten largest clones add up to more than 0.4% of the sample. The same data also contributed to another study, on yellow fever vaccine responses in identical twins.

Sequenced input: CD4+ T cells sorted from blood. These receptors all come from a young woman in good health.

The V gene is TRBV29-1, the J gene TRBJ2-1; 8 bases agree with TRBD1. Germline V gene lookup returns CDR1 SQVTM and CDR2 ANQGSEA. After removal of 3 bases from V and 12 bases from J, the junction contained 7 bases not matched to a gene. The CDR3 contains 12 residues. Here the CDR3 reads CSVDEGTGGQFF. CDR3 nucleotide sequence: TGCAGCGTTGATGAGGGTACAGGGGGGCAGTTCTTC.

The chain combines TRBV20-1 with TRBJ2-7; tentatively, D is TRBD1 (6 bases). Germline V gene data show CDR1 as DFQATT and CDR2 as SNEGSKA (reference sequence). Trimming removed 5 bases from V and 3 bases from J, with 17 bases in between. This CDR3 is built from 14 residues. As DNA, the CDR3 is TGCAGTGCTCGATTTAGGGGGTCAAGCTACGAGCAGTACTTC. Protein: CSARFRGSSYEQYF.

The V gene is TRBV11-2, the J gene TRBJ2-3; 14 bases line up with TRBD2. The CDR3 spans 17 residues. Germline values: CDR1 SGHAT, CDR2 FQNNGV. V lost 1 base to trimming and J lost 6 bases; unmatched junction nucleotides: 6. This chain's CDR3 is CASSLAGTSGSWDTQYF. In DNA form, the CDR3 reads TGTGCCAGCAGCTTAGCCGGGACTAGCGGGAGTTGGGATACGCAGTATTTT.

V gene TRBV20-1 combines with J gene TRBJ2-3, with 7 bases matching TRBD1. CDR3 size: 14 residues. V trimming: 3 bases; J trimming: 4 bases; junction bases outside the gene matches: 7. Germline V gene data show CDR1 as DFQATT and CDR2 as SNEGSKA (reference sequence). The CDR3 nucleotides are TGCAGTGCTAGGTTCCCGGGACAGCCAGATACGCAGTATTTT. It encodes CSARFPGQPDTQYF.

The chain is built from TRBV5-5 and TRBJ2-3, with 10 bases identical to TRBD2. The CDR3 consists of 15 residues. Germline CDR1 reads SGHKS; CDR2 reads YYEKEE (reference sequence). V was clipped by 2 bases and J by 5 bases; unmatched bases: 5. This CDR3 is CASSLSGGDIDTQYF. Here the CDR3 DNA reads TGTGCCAGCAGCTTAAGCGGGGGGGATATAGATACGCAGTATTTT.

In this sample, this clonotype turned up a few times. The chain links TRBV19 to TRBJ2-4; perhaps TRBD1 as D (6 bases). There are 15 residues in the CDR3. Per the germline V gene, CDR1 is LNHDA and CDR2 is SQIVND (reference sequence). The V end was cut by 7 bases, the J end by 0 bases, with 13 bases between. This chain's CDR3 is CASTPDSVAKNIQYF. For the CDR3, the DNA is TGTGCCAGTACTCCGGACAGTGTAGCCAAAAACATTCAGTACTTC. Full variable domain (remainder filled in from reference TRBV19 and TRBJ2-4): DGGITQSPKYLFRKEGQNVTLSCEQNLNHDAMYWYRQDPGQGLRLIYYSQIVNDFQKGDIAEGYSVSREKKESFPLTVTSAQKNPTAFYLCASTPDSVAKNIQYFGAGTRLSVL.

This clonotype was detected a few times. This chain links TRBV19 with TRBJ2-2, with TRBD1 as a possible D gene (5 bases). CDR1 is LNHDA and CDR2 is SQIVND in the germline V gene (reference sequence). The CDR3 sequence is 14 residues long. V was cut by 5 bases and J by 5 bases, with 12 bases left in between. The CDR3 sequence: CASSAITGTGELFF. In DNA, the CDR3 is TGTGCCAGTAGTGCGATAACAGGTACCGGGGAGCTGTTTTTT.

The rearrangement links TRBV18 to TRBJ2-7, with 7 bases fitting TRBD1. The CDR3 runs to 15 residues. After removal of 6 bases from V and 5 bases from J, the junction contained 13 bases not matched to a gene. Germline CDR1 reads KGHSH; CDR2 reads LQKENI. This chain's CDR3 is CASSPNRLGTDEQYF. For the CDR3, the DNA is TGTGCCAGCTCGCCCAACCGACTTGGGACAGACGAGCAGTACTTC.

This clonotype has only a few counts. The chain employs TRBV5-1 and TRBJ2-7, with D possibly matching TRBD1 (5 bases). The CDR3 has 14 amino acids. The ends were cut back, 4 bases at V and 2 bases at J, with 13 bases in the middle. Germline V gives CDR1 SGHRS, CDR2 YFSETQ. The CDR3 DNA reads as TGCGCCAGCAGCCCCCAGACAGATCCCTACGAGCAGTACGTC. Protein product: CASSPQTDPYEQYV.

This clonotype was counted between two and nine times. The J gene is TRBJ1-1, the V gene TRBV5-1; 7 bases agree with TRBD1. Germline lookup yields CDR1 SGHRS and CDR2 YFSETQ. The CDR3 spans 16 residues. J was trimmed by 2 bases and V by 0 bases; bases with no gene match: 7. CDR3 sequence (DNA): TGCGCCAGCAGCTTGGCCTCCGGGACAGCTAACACTGAAGCTTTCTTT. The encoded protein is CASSLASGTANTEAFF.

This sequence joins TRBV5-1 and TRBJ2-5; D ambiguous. CDR3 length: 14 residues. The germline V gene has CDR1 SGHRS and CDR2 YFSETQ. Trimming removed 1 base from V and 7 bases from J, with 14 bases in between. CDR3 in amino acids: CASSLIAPSGTQYF. CDR3 DNA: TGCGCCAGCAGCTTGATAGCCCCGTCCGGGACCCAGTACTTC.

As for this clonotype: Sequence at one end of the junction differs from germline and may be a read error. The V and J genes are TRBV11-2 and TRBJ1-5, with D possibly being TRBD1 (5 bases). Germline CDR1 and CDR2: SGHAT and FQNNGV. CDR3 length: 14 amino acids. The CDR3 loop reads CASSVDGALRPQHF. As DNA, the CDR3 is TGTGCCAGCAGCGTAGACGGGGCCCTGAGGCCCCAGCATTTT.

This clonotype has more than one count but fewer than ten. The chain is built from TRBV2 and TRBJ2-6; the match to TRBD1 covers 9 bases. Germline values: CDR1 SNHLY, CDR2 FYNNEI. The V segment lost 6 bases and the J segment 4 bases; nucleotides outside the gene matches: 4. The CDR3 has 15 amino acids. DNA of the CDR3: TGTGCCAGCAGCCGGGACAGGGCAGGGGCCAACGTCCTGACTTTC. Translating it yields CASSRDRAGANVLTF.

This chain connects TRBV11-1 to TRBJ2-2; 8 bases are shared with TRBD2. CDR1 is SGHAT, CDR2 FQDESV, per germline (reference sequence). The CDR3 runs 18 residues. V shed 5 bases and J 6 bases; nucleotides not matched to a gene: 17. CDR3 protein: CASSPRQARTSSAGELFF. DNA of the CDR3: TGTGCCAGCAGCCCGAGACAGGCCCGGACTAGCTCCGCCGGGGAGCTGTTTTTT.

This clonotype appeared a few times. The chain is built from TRBV15 and TRBJ2-5, with unresolved D. This CDR3 has 14 residues. Germline V CDR1 and CDR2: LNHNV, YYDKDF (reference sequence). V was shortened by 1 base and J by 5 bases, with 11 bases between the two germline ends. The CDR3 bases are TGTGCCACCAGCAGAGTAAGGGATTTGGAGACCCAGTACTTC. Its protein product is CATSRVRDLETQYF.

This chain links TRBV9 with TRBJ2-2; 10 nucleotides agree with TRBD1. With V trimmed by 0 bases and J by 6 bases, 5 bases remained unmatched. The CDR3 is made up of 16 amino acids. Germline CDR1 reads SGDLS; CDR2 reads YYNGEE. CDR3 DNA sequence: TGTGCCAGCAGCGTAGATGGGACAGGGGCGTCCGGGGAGCTGTTTTTT. It encodes CASSVDGTGASGELFF.

The rearrangement joins TRBV28 to TRBJ1-4; no reliable D call. V was pared by 3 bases and J by 0 bases, with 11 bases between. This CDR3 spans 16 amino acids. Germline V CDR1 and CDR2: MDHEN, SYDVKM. The CDR3 here is CASSLGTYATNEKLFF. CDR3 in DNA: TGTGCCAGCAGTTTGGGCACCTATGCAACTAATGAAAAACTGTTTTTT. Filled out from reference TRBV28 and TRBJ1-4, the complete variable domain reads DVKVTQSSRYLVKRTGEKVFLECVQDMDHENMFWYRQDPGLGLRLIYFSYDVKMKEKGDIPEGYSVSREKKERFSLILESASTNQTSMYLCASSLGTYATNEKLFFGSGTQLSVL.

The chain has TRBV20-1 and TRBJ1-5, with D possibly being TRBD1 (6 bases). This CDR3 contains 14 residues. Germline V gene data show CDR1 as DFQATT and CDR2 as SNEGSKA (reference sequence). V lost 6 bases and J lost 5, with 17 bases in between. CDR3 sequence reads: CSAGNRVQDQPQHF. The CDR3 bases are TGCAGTGCCGGAAACAGGGTGCAGGATCAGCCCCAGCATTTT.

The chain is built from TRBV24-1 and TRBJ2-1; the D gene is possibly TRBD1 (5 bases). This CDR3 is built from 14 residues. The ends were cut back, 10 bases at V and 6 bases at J, with 18 bases in the middle. Germline assignment: CDR1 KGHDR and CDR2 SFDVKD. The CDR3 nucleotides read TGTGCCACAGCCGACAGCCTCCGTCGCAATGAGCAGTTCTTC. Translated, it gives CATADSLRRNEQFF.

This clonotype was seen more than once but under ten times. This chain links TRBV27 with TRBJ2-4; D is unresolved. CDR1 MNHEY and CDR2 SMNVEV come from the germline V gene (reference sequence). The V end was cut by 5 bases, the J end by 3 bases, with 14 bases between. The CDR3 contains 15 residues. In DNA, the CDR3 is TGTGCCAGCAGTAAGATCGGACCAGGCAAAAACATTCAGTACTTC. This translates into CASSKIGPGKNIQYF.

The rearrangement joins TRBV6-6 to TRBJ1-1; tentatively, D is TRBD1 (5 bases). Germline V lookup: CDR1 MNHNY, CDR2 SVGAGI (reference sequence). V was trimmed by 7 bases and J by 5 bases, leaving 11 bases between them. CDR3 length: 12 amino acids. DNA for the CDR3: TGTGCCAGCACCCAGGGCAGGACTGAAGCTTTCTTT. This encodes CASTQGRTEAFF.

The chain combines TRBV5-1 with TRBJ2-1, with D perhaps matching TRBD2 (6 bases). The CDR3 is 15 amino acids. The V and J ends lost 7 bases and 4 bases respectively, with 18 bases between them. Looked up from germline, CDR1 is SGHRS and CDR2 is YFSETQ. Here the CDR3 reads CASRVGTGLYNEQFF. The CDR3 nucleotides are TGCGCCAGCCGAGTTGGAACGGGACTGTACAATGAGCAGTTCTTC.

The rearrangement joins TRBV5-5 to TRBJ2-7, with D perhaps being TRBD1 or TRBD2 (5 bases each). V was clipped by 10 bases and J by 2 bases, with 19 bases between them. The CDR3 covers 14 residues. Germline-derived CDR1 and CDR2 are SGHKS and YYEKEE (reference sequence). The CDR3 protein is CAQNLRDGAYEQYV. The CDR3 nucleotides are TGTGCCCAAAATCTCAGGGACGGAGCCTACGAGCAGTACGTC.

The chain combines TRBV5-1 with TRBJ2-1, with 12 bases aligning to TRBD2. The germline CDR1 and CDR2 sequences are SGHRS and YFSETQ. The CDR3 runs to 15 residues. V gave up 4 bases and J gave up 9 bases; unmatched junction bases: 8. CDR3 in DNA: TGCGCCAGCAGCCCGGGGTCTAGCGGGAGGGGTGAGCAGTTCTTC. Protein product: CASSPGSSGRGEQFF.

In its sample, this clonotype was seen a few times. The genes are TRBV5-6 and TRBJ2-6; D is ambiguous. Germline V lookup: CDR1 SGHDT, CDR2 YYEEEE. Deletions cut 6 bases from V and 0 bases from J, with 10 bases between. The CDR3 is 15 residues long. The DNA of the CDR3 is TGTGCCAGCATAGACACCCTCTCTGGGGCCAACGTCCTGACTTTC. Translating gives CASIDTLSGANVLTF.

The chain joins TRBV20-1 to TRBJ1-6; D is uncertain. CDR1 is DFQATT and CDR2 is SNEGSKA in the germline V gene (reference sequence). Trimming stripped 6 bases from V and 0 bases from J, with 9 bases between. The CDR3 is 14 residues long. The CDR3 protein is CSATRASYNSPLHF. CDR3 nucleotide sequence: TGCAGTGCCACTAGGGCCTCCTATAATTCACCCCTCCACTTT.

This clonotype was observed many times. The V call is TRBV5-1, the J call TRBJ2-1; 14 bases match TRBD2. With V trimmed by 5 bases and J by 9 bases, 10 bases remained unmatched. Germline V gives CDR1 SGHRS, CDR2 YFSETQ. This CDR3 has 16 residues. The CDR3 protein is CASRFGTSGSFGEQFF. CDR3 nucleotide sequence: TGCGCCAGCAGATTCGGGACTAGCGGGAGTTTCGGTGAGCAGTTCTTC.

The genes are TRBV7-2 and TRBJ2-1; D might be TRBD1 (5 bases). The V end was cut by 1 base, the J end by 5 bases, with 15 bases between. The CDR3 length is 16 residues. Looked up from germline, CDR1 is SGHTA and CDR2 is FQGNSA. The CDR3 sequence: CASSLVLGPPNNEQFF. For the CDR3, the DNA is TGTGCCAGCAGCTTAGTGTTGGGGCCGCCAAACAATGAGCAGTTCTTC.

This clonotype has just a few counts. This chain connects TRBV2 to TRBJ1-6; a weak D match, TRBD1 (6 bases). There are 15 residues in the CDR3. The V gene lost 0 bases and the J gene lost 10 bases, with 13 bases spanning the gap. The germline gives CDR1 SNHLY, CDR2 FYNNEI. DNA for the CDR3: TGTGCCAGCAGTGAAGCGGCAGGGGTTCGATCACCCCTCCACTTT. Its translation is CASSEAAGVRSPLHF.

The chain uses TRBV6-1 and TRBJ1-1, with D possibly matching TRBD1 (5 bases). CDR3 length: 15 amino acids. The germline CDR1 and CDR2 sequences are MNHNS and SASEGT. Trimming removed 6 bases at V and 1 base at J, with 15 bases between. CDR3 sequence (DNA): TGTGCCAGCAGCTCCCCGAAGAGGGGGAACACTGAAGCTTTCTTT. The encoded protein is CASSSPKRGNTEAFF.

The chain couples TRBV12-3 or TRBV12-4 to TRBJ1-6; no definite D call. The CDR3 runs 16 residues. V lost 2 bases and J lost 6, with 14 bases in between. Here the CDR3 reads CASSLNGQQFNSPLHF. CDR3 DNA: TGTGCCAGCAGTTTAAACGGCCAGCAATTTAATTCACCCCTCCACTTT.

This clonotype was seen a few times. V and J are TRBV24-1 and TRBJ2-1, with D tentatively TRBD1 (5 bases). V was trimmed by 3 bases and J by 5 bases, leaving 16 bases between them. CDR3 length: 16 residues. CDR1 KGHDR and CDR2 SFDVKD come from the germline V gene. The CDR3: CATSDTRVEINNEQFF. The CDR3 bases are TGTGCCACCAGTGATACCAGGGTAGAAATCAACAATGAGCAGTTCTTC.